A single sample gave rise to the 9 T cell receptor beta chains below, sequenced in a study of control samples from healthy donors and cancer patients. Assay used: immunoSEQ multiplex PCR; TCRdb lists only in-frame clones, some missing. Of approximately 100,000 clones detected, 80% to 90% appear once; the ten largest clones hold about 19%. The sequenced material came from PBMCs. The receptor set was obtained from a man aged 55 to 70 with lung cancer.

The rearrangement joins TRBV5-1 to TRBJ2-5; D remains ambiguous. The CDR3 has 14 amino acids. Germline CDR1 reads SGHRS; CDR2 reads YFSETQ. V was shortened by 0 bases and J by 4 bases, with 10 bases between the two germline ends. CDR3 protein: CASSLVQPGETQYF. CDR3 bases: TGCGCCAGCAGCTTGGTCCAACCCGGAGAGACCCAGTACTTC.

The chain couples TRBV4-1 to TRBJ2-1, with 7 bases matching TRBD1. Unmatched junction bases numbered 2, after V lost 0 bases and J lost 9 bases. The CDR3 is made up of 13 amino acids. Germline V lookup: CDR1 MGHRA, CDR2 YSYEKL. The CDR3 DNA is TGCGCCAGCAGCCAAGATCAGGGGGTTGAGCAGTTCTTC. Protein product: CASSQDQGVEQFF.

The J gene is TRBJ1-4, the V gene TRBV11-2; no reliable D call. This CDR3 region has 14 residues. Trimming removed 3 bases from V and 5 bases from J, with 10 bases in between. Germline CDR1 and CDR2: SGHAT and FQNNGV. The CDR3 protein is CASSLRQDNEKLFF. CDR3 nucleotides: TGTGCCAGCAGCTTGAGGCAGGACAATGAAAAACTGTTTTTT.

The chain joins TRBV5-4 to TRBJ1-1; possible D gene TRBD1, 5 bases. The CDR3 sequence is 15 residues long. Germline V lookup: CDR1 SGHNT, CDR2 YYREEE (reference sequence). Trimming cost V 5 bases and J 1 base, with 15 bases left between them. As DNA, the CDR3 is TGTGCCAGCAGTACCGGGGGATTGGGGAACACTGAAGCTTTCTTT. Translation: CASSTGGLGNTEAFF.

The V call is TRBV7-9, the J call TRBJ1-5; D gene unclear. The CDR3 consists of 12 residues. The germline CDR1 and CDR2 sequences are SEHNR and FQNEAQ (reference sequence). Trimming stripped 3 bases from V and 7 bases from J, with 7 bases between. This CDR3 is CASSFVGQPQHF. CDR3 sequence (DNA): TGTGCCAGCAGCTTTGTAGGGCAGCCCCAGCATTTT.

Only a few counts were recorded for this clone. This sequence joins TRBV27 and TRBJ1-2, with D possibly being TRBD1 (5 bases). Germline values: CDR1 MNHEY, CDR2 SMNVEV (reference sequence). V lost 3 bases to trimming and J lost 6 bases, with 11 bases between them. The CDR3 length is 13 residues. The CDR3 DNA reads TGTGCCAGCAGTTTCTTGTCGGGGGATGGCTACACCTTC. Translating gives CASSFLSGDGYTF.

This chain uses TRBV11-3 with TRBJ2-5; D tentatively reads TRBD1 or TRBD2 (6 bases each). This CDR3 contains 17 residues. Trimming cost V 1 base and J 6 bases, with 21 bases left between them. Germline lookup yields CDR1 SGHNT and CDR2 YENEEA. This CDR3 is CASSLGLGGGPAKTQYF. The CDR3 DNA sequence: TGTGCCAGCAGCTTAGGACTTGGTGGGGGGCCAGCAAAGACCCAGTACTTC.

The genes are TRBV25-1 and TRBJ2-3; weak D call: TRBD1 (5 bases). Trimming cost V 1 base and J 8 bases, with 7 bases left between them. This CDR3 region has 12 residues. The germline CDR1 and CDR2 sequences are MGHDK and SYGVNS. Here the CDR3 reads CASSELRGTQYF. CDR3 bases: TGTGCCAGCAGTGAATTAAGGGGTACGCAGTATTTT.

The rearrangement joins TRBV6-4 to TRBJ2-5; tentative D call: TRBD1 (6 bases). V lost 3 bases, J lost 7 bases, and 12 bases lay in between. The CDR3 is 13 residues long. From germline, CDR1 is MRHNA and CDR2 SNTAGT. The CDR3 coding sequence is TGTGCCAGCAGTGAAAGGGTCAGGGGGACCCAGTACTTC. It is translated as CASSERVRGTQYF.